The 6 T cell receptor beta chains reported below all come from one sample, sequenced in a study of shared clonotypes between healthy human individuals (dated by TCRdb to about 2020). Preparation of the library involved the immunoSEQ multiplex PCR assay. TCRdb obtained this table from immuneACCESS and retained in-frame rearrangements with V and J assigned. These tables miss some clones; where compared with another copy, unresolved V genes account for less than half of the shortfall, and the remainder is unexplained. The sample yields under 600,000 clones; about 98% were counted once. Together, the top ten hold 0.25% to 0.35% of the sample. CD8 naive samples consisted of CD45RO-negative cells that were positively selected for CCR7, yielding a CD45RA+CCR7+ population without TemRA cells. Specimen: naive CD8+ T cells sorted from blood. The meaning of the sample's cell subset or site label: CD45RA+CCR7+. The receptor source for this set is a man between 25 and 39 years old in good health.

The V call is TRBV6-1, the J call TRBJ2-1; TRBD2 might be the D (5 bases). V was cut by 6 bases and J by 5 bases, with 14 bases left in between. Germline values: CDR1 MNHNS, CDR2 SASEGT. This CDR3 comprises 14 residues. The CDR3, as DNA: TGTGCCAGCAGAGGAGTTGGGCGGGACAATGAGCAGTTCTTC. This gives the protein CASRGVGRDNEQFF.

The chain recombines TRBV19 with TRBJ2-3, with D maybe TRBD2 (5 bases). Germline-derived CDR1 and CDR2 are LNHDA and SQIVND (reference sequence). The CDR3 runs 17 residues. The V and J ends lost 0 bases and 0 bases respectively, with 13 bases between them. In DNA form, the CDR3 reads TGTGCCAGTAGTATAGATCGTAGCGTCTCTAGCACAGATACGCAGTATTTT. This sequence encodes CASSIDRSVSSTDTQYF.

The V and J genes are TRBV15 and TRBJ2-3; D perhaps matches TRBD2 (5 bases). Per the germline V gene, CDR1 is LNHNV and CDR2 is YYDKDF (reference sequence). V dropped 0 bases and J dropped 4 bases, with 14 bases sitting between them. This CDR3 is 16 amino acids long. CDR3 amino acids: CATSRELEARADTQYF. The CDR3 nucleotides read TGTGCCACCAGCAGAGAACTAGAGGCGAGGGCAGATACGCAGTATTTT. The complete variable domain, with remaining parts taken from reference TRBV15 and TRBJ2-3, reads DAMVIQNPRYQVTQFGKPVTLSCSQTLNHNVMYWYQQKSSQAPKLLFHYYDKDFNNEADTPDNFQSRRPNTSFCFLDIRSPGLGDTAMYLCATSRELEARADTQYFGPGTRLTVL.

CDR3 in amino acids: CASSFGAGATEAFF. The CDR3 region has the DNA TGTGCCAGCAGTTTTGGAGCAGGGGCCACTGAAGCTTTCTTT. This chain joins TRBV27 and TRBJ1-1, with D perhaps matching TRBD1 (6 bases). CDR1 and CDR2 from the germline V gene are MNHEY and SMNVEV (reference sequence). Trimming removed 3 bases at V and 4 bases at J, with 12 bases between. CDR3 size: 14 residues.

The chain has TRBV6-1 and TRBJ1-2; D unresolved. The CDR3 is 15 amino acids. Trimming shortened V by 1 base and J by 2 bases, and 11 bases separated the two germline ends. CDR1 is MNHNS and CDR2 is SASEGT in the germline V gene. The CDR3 DNA sequence: TGTGCCAGCAGTGAAGATAGACGGGCCAACTATGGCTACACCTTC. Translation gives CASSEDRRANYGYTF.

The V gene is TRBV14, the J gene TRBJ1-2; unclear D gene. V was cut by 1 base and J by 2 bases, with 14 bases left in between. This CDR3 contains 16 residues. The V gene's germline CDR1 is SGHDN and CDR2 FVKESK. CDR3 residues: CASSQALLGDNYGYTF. The CDR3 region has the DNA TGTGCCAGCAGCCAAGCTCTCTTGGGTGACAACTATGGCTACACCTTC.